The 22 T cell receptor beta chains below come from one sample, sequenced in a study of shared clonotypes between healthy human individuals. Libraries were prepared by immunoSEQ multiplex PCR; TCRdb keeps only in-frame clonotypes and omits some of them. The sample lists roughly 2.2 million clones, roughly 90% occurring once. Sequencing was done on a sample of naive CD4+ T cells from PBMCs. Subset given: CD45RA+ positively selected. All receptors come from a man between 18 and 29 years old in good health. Some clones in this sample may be carry-over from other donors' samples.

This clone showed up just once. This chain joins TRBV2 and TRBJ1-5, with D unresolved. V lost 2 bases to trimming and J lost 7 bases, with 12 bases between them. The length of the CDR3 is 14 residues. The germline gives CDR1 SNHLY, CDR2 FYNNEI. The CDR3 is CASSEQTVGQPQHF. CDR3 bases: TGTGCCAGCAGTGAACAGACGGTAGGACAGCCCCAGCATTTT.

This rearrangement joins TRBV6-5 to TRBJ2-7; D may be TRBD1 or TRBD2 (5 bases each). Per the germline V gene, CDR1 is MNHEY and CDR2 is SVGAGI. This CDR3 comprises 15 residues. V gave up 6 bases and J gave up 3 bases, with 18 bases separating them. This chain's CDR3 is CASSRDARAVYEQYF. The CDR3 coding sequence is TGTGCCAGCAGCCGGGACGCCAGAGCGGTCTACGAGCAGTACTTC.

The chain couples TRBV5-1 to TRBJ2-7, with D possibly being TRBD1 or TRBD2 (5 bases each). The CDR3 is 13 amino acids. Looked up from germline, CDR1 is SGHRS and CDR2 is YFSETQ. The V gene lost 4 bases and the J gene lost 5 bases, with 13 bases spanning the gap. The CDR3 spells CASSITGPNEQYF. The CDR3 DNA reads as TGCGCCAGCAGCATAACGGGGCCTAACGAGCAGTACTTC.

The chain combines TRBV5-4 with TRBJ1-1; 8 bases fit TRBD1. Germline V gives CDR1 SGHNT, CDR2 YYREEE (reference sequence). The junction had 12 bases not matched to a gene; V was cut back by 4 bases and J by 7 bases. The CDR3 contains 15 residues. CDR3 sequence: CASSNGMGTGDEAFF. Written as DNA, the CDR3 is TGTGCCAGCAGCAATGGGATGGGGACAGGAGATGAAGCTTTCTTT.

The J gene is TRBJ1-4, the V gene TRBV30, with a weak D call TRBD1 (6 bases). The CDR3 consists of 15 residues. The V end was cut by 0 bases, the J end by 10 bases, with 18 bases between. In germline, CDR1 is GTSNPN, CDR2 SVGIG (reference sequence). CDR3 sequence reads: CAWSVSGAPVGKLFF. The CDR3 DNA sequence: TGTGCCTGGAGTGTGTCAGGGGCGCCGGTGGGAAAACTGTTTTTT.

The chain has TRBV9 and TRBJ2-1; D is undetermined. CDR1 is SGDLS and CDR2 is YYNGEE in the germline V gene. Deletions cut 3 bases from V and 0 bases from J, with 10 bases between. This CDR3 comprises 15 residues. The DNA for the CDR3 is TGTGCCAGCAGCGAGGGCGGCGACTCCTACAATGAGCAGTTCTTC. It translates to CASSEGGDSYNEQFF.

This clone was observed once. This chain joins TRBV27 and TRBJ1-1; 11 nucleotides agree with TRBD1. The CDR3 sequence is 16 residues long. V shed 7 bases, J shed 5 bases, and the junction held 12 bases outside the gene matches. Germline CDR1 and CDR2: MNHEY and SMNVEV (reference sequence). DNA of the CDR3: TGTGCCAGCAATTCACTACCCGGGACAGGGGGGACTGAAGCTTTCTTT. Translated, it gives CASNSLPGTGGTEAFF.

The J gene is TRBJ1-1, the V gene TRBV6-6; possible D gene TRBD1, 5 bases. Trimming cost V 2 bases and J 4 bases, with 14 bases left between them. The CDR3 runs 15 residues. Germline assignment: CDR1 MNHNY and CDR2 SVGAGI (reference sequence). The CDR3 DNA is TGTGCCAGCAGTTACCCGGGGGGATGGAGCACTGAAGCTTTCTTT. Protein sequence: CASSYPGGWSTEAFF.

As concerns this clone: At the DNA level, this CDR3 is encoded by other sequences in the same sample as well. The genes are TRBV7-9 and TRBJ2-7; D possibly corresponds to TRBD2 (6 bases). Germline V gene sequence: CDR1 SEHNR, CDR2 FQNEAQ (reference sequence). V was clipped by 1 base and J by 0 bases, with 10 bases between them. This CDR3 is built from 15 residues. This CDR3 is CASSLGGRGSYEQYF. The CDR3 nucleotides are TGTGCCAGCAGCTTAGGTGGGCGGGGCTCCTACGAGCAGTACTTC.

The chain has TRBV18 and TRBJ2-7; D is tentatively TRBD1 or TRBD2 (5 bases each). V lost 5 bases and J lost 3, with 14 bases in between. Per germline, CDR1 KGHSH and CDR2 LQKENI. The CDR3 consists of 14 residues. The CDR3 loop is CASSRGAARYEQYF. The CDR3 nucleotides are TGTGCCAGCTCAAGAGGGGCGGCCCGCTACGAGCAGTACTTC.

The gene calls are TRBV6-5 and TRBJ2-5; 7 bases agree with TRBD1. The CDR3 spans 15 residues. V trimming: 6 bases; J trimming: 1 base; junction bases outside the gene matches: 8. Germline CDR1 MNHEY, CDR2 SVGAGI. The CDR3 spells CASSLVTGVQETQYF. The CDR3 DNA reads as TGTGCCAGCAGCCTGGTAACAGGGGTCCAAGAGACCCAGTACTTC.

A note on this clone: The sample holds other DNA sequences that translate to the same CDR3. This chain joins TRBV4-1 and TRBJ1-6; D is possibly TRBD1 (5 bases). Germline CDR1 reads MGHRA; CDR2 reads YSYEKL. This CDR3 has 13 residues. V lost 6 bases to trimming and J lost 10 bases, with 13 bases between them. The CDR3 nucleotides are TGCGCCAGCAGTCAGGGAGGAGAATCACCCCTCCACTTT. Residues: CASSQGGESPLHF.

V usage is TRBV6-5 and J usage is TRBJ2-7; no clear D. The V end lost 4 bases, the J end lost 5 bases, and 9 bases lay between the germline ends. Germline CDR1 and CDR2: MNHEY and SVGAGI. This CDR3 contains 12 residues. CDR3 loop: CASSSHSDEQYF. The CDR3 DNA reads TGTGCCAGCAGTTCCCATTCGGACGAGCAGTACTTC.

The V gene is TRBV19, the J gene TRBJ1-2; 7 nucleotides match TRBD1. The V segment lost 8 bases and the J segment 5 bases; nucleotides outside the gene matches: 8. Germline assignment: CDR1 LNHDA and CDR2 SQIVND (reference sequence). The CDR3 extends over 13 amino acids. CDR3 coding DNA: TGTGCCAGTCACCCGGACAGGAAATATGGCTACACCTTC. This gives the protein CASHPDRKYGYTF.

The rearrangement joins TRBV30 to TRBJ1-2; 11 bases map to TRBD1. Germline V gene data show CDR1 as GTSNPN and CDR2 as SVGIG (reference sequence). The CDR3 consists of 12 residues. The CDR3 protein is CGGGQGAGGYTF. DNA for the CDR3: TGTGGTGGAGGACAGGGGGCTGGCGGCTACACCTTC.

This CDR3 reads CASTPVGINQPQHF. DNA for the CDR3: TGTGCCAGTACCCCTGTGGGGATAAACCAGCCCCAGCATTTT. The rearrangement links TRBV19 to TRBJ1-5, with no clear D. Germline V gives CDR1 LNHDA, CDR2 SQIVND (reference sequence). Trimming removed 7 bases at V and 7 bases at J, with 17 bases between. The CDR3 totals 14 residues.

In regard to this clone: Other DNA variants within this sample encode the same CDR3. The chain couples TRBV9 to TRBJ2-1; TRBD2 matches 9 bases. Trimming at V came to 3 bases and at J to 0 bases, leaving 1 base not matched to a gene. The germline gives CDR1 SGDLS, CDR2 YYNGEE. The CDR3 totals 15 residues. In DNA form, the CDR3 reads TGTGCCAGCAGCGCTAGCGGGACCTCCTACAATGAGCAGTTCTTC. This encodes CASSASGTSYNEQFF.

The V call is TRBV25-1, the J call TRBJ2-7; D is possibly TRBD1 or TRBD2 (5 bases each). The CDR3 is made up of 14 amino acids. Germline loops: CDR1 MGHDK, CDR2 SYGVNS. Trimming cost V 3 bases and J 1 base, with 10 bases left between them. The chain's CDR3 is CASSDGTASYEQYF. The CDR3 nucleotides are TGTGCCAGCAGTGACGGGACCGCTTCCTACGAGCAGTACTTC.

The chain employs TRBV9 and TRBJ2-5, with 9 positions matching TRBD2. Germline V gene lookup returns CDR1 SGDLS and CDR2 YYNGEE. Trimming cost V 3 bases and J 1 base; bases outside gene matches: 13. This CDR3 is built from 18 residues. This chain's CDR3 is CASSEGPRPSGTQETQYF. CDR3 bases: TGTGCCAGCAGCGAGGGGCCCCGCCCTAGCGGGACCCAAGAGACCCAGTACTTC.

J is TRBJ2-3 and V is TRBV28; D might be TRBD1 (5 bases). CDR1 and CDR2 from the germline V gene are MDHEN and SYDVKM. Trimming took off 5 bases at V and 6 bases at J, with 15 bases between the two ends. The CDR3 runs 14 residues. The chain's CDR3 is CASSEVGRLDTQYF. The DNA of the CDR3 is TGTGCCAGCAGTGAAGTGGGGCGGTTGGATACGCAGTATTTT.

CDR3 bases: TGTGCCAGCAACACCACCCGGAGGGGGAGCAATCAGCCCCAGCATTTT. This encodes CASNTTRRGSNQPQHF. The V and J genes are TRBV21-1 and TRBJ1-5. TRBV21-1 is labeled a pseudogene. The CDR3 loop spans 16 amino acids.

The chain is built from TRBV5-1 and TRBJ2-7, with 11 bases fitting TRBD1. V lost 4 bases and J lost 3; bases outside the gene matches: 6. Germline V gives CDR1 SGHRS, CDR2 YFSETQ. The length of the CDR3 is 15 residues. As DNA, the CDR3 is TGCGCCAGCAGCCATGAGGGGACAGGGGGCTACGAGCAGTACTTC. Translated: CASSHEGTGGYEQYF.